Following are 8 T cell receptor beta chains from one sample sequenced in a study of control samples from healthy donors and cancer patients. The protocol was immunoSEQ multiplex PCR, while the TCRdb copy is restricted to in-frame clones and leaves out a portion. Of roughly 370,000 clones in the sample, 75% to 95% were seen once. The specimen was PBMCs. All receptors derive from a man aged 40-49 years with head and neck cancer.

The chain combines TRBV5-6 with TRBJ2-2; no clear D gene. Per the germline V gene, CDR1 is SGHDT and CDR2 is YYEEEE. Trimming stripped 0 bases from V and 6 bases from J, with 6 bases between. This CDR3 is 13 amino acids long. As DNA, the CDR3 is TGTGCCAGCAGCTTGGGCCCCTCCGGGGAGCTGTTTTTT. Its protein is CASSLGPSGELFF.

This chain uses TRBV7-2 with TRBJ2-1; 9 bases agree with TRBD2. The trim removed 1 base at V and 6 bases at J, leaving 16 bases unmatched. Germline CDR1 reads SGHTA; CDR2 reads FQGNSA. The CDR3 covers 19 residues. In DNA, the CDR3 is TGTGCCAGCAGCTTAGTGGCTAGCGGGACAATCGGCAGTGGCAATGAGCAGTTCTTC. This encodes CASSLVASGTIGSGNEQFF.

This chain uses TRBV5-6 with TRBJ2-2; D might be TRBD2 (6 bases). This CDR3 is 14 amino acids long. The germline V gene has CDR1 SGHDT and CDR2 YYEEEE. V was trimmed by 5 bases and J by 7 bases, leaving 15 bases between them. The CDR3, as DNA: TGTGCCAGCAGTTCGGGACCCGGGGGCGGGGAGCTGTTTTTT. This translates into CASSSGPGGGELFF.

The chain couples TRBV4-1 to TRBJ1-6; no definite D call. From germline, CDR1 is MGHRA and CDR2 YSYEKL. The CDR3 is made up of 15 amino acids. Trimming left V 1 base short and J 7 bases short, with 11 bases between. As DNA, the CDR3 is TGCGCCAGCAGCCAAGTAGCGGGCCCAAATTCACCCCTCCACTTT. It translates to CASSQVAGPNSPLHF.

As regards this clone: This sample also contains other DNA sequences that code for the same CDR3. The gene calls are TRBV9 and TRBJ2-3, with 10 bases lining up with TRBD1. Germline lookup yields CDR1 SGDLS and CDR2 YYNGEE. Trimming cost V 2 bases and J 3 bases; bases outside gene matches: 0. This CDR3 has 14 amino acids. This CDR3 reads CASSVGQGTDTQYF. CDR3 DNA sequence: TGTGCCAGCAGCGTGGGACAGGGGACAGATACGCAGTATTTT. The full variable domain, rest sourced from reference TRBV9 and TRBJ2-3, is DSGVTQTPKHLITATGQRVTLRCSPRSGDLSVYWYQQSLDQGLQFLIQYYNGEERAKGNILERFSAQQFPDLHSELNLSSLELGDSALYFCASSVGQGTDTQYFGPGTRLTVL.

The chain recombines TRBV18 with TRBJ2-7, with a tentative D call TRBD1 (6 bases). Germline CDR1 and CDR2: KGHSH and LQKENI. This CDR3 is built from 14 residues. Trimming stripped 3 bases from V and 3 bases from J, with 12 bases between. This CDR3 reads CASSPGQGYYEQYF. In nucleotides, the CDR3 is TGTGCCAGCTCACCGGGGCAGGGGTACTACGAGCAGTACTTC.

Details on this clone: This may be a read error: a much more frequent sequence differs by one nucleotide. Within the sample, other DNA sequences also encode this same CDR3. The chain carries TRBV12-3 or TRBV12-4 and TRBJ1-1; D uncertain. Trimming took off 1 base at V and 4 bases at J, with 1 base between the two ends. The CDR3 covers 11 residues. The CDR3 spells CASSLGTEAFF. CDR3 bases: TGTGCCAGCAGTTTAGGCACTGAAGCTTTCTTT.

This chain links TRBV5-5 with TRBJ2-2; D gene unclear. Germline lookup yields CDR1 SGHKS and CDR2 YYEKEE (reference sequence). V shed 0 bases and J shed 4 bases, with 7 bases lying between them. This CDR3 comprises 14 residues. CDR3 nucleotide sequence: TGTGCCAGCAGCTTGGCGGTGGCCACCGGGGAGCTGTTTTTT. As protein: CASSLAVATGELFF.